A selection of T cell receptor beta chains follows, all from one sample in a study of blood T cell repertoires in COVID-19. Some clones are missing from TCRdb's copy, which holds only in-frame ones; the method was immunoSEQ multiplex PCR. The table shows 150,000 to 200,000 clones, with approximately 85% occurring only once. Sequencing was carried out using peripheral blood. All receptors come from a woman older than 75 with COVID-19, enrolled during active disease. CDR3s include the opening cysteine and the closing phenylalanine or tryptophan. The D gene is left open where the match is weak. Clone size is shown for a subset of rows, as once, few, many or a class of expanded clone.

CDR3 protein: CASSEVYGGGETQYF; CDR3 DNA: TGTGCCAGCAGTGAAGTCTACGGGGGAGGGGAGACCCAGTACTTC; clone size: .; V gene: TRBV2; D gene: TRBD2; J gene: TRBJ2-5
CDR3 protein: CASSRGQISETQYF; CDR3 DNA: TGTGCCAGCTCACGGGGCCAAATTTCGGAGACCCAGTACTTC; clone size: .; V gene: TRBV18; D gene: .; J gene: TRBJ2-5
CDR3 protein: CASSLVGSDSYEQYF; CDR3 DNA: TGTGCCAGCAGCTTAGTAGGTAGCGACTCCTACGAGCAGTACTTC; clone size: .; V gene: TRBV7-2; D gene: .; J gene: TRBJ2-7
CDR3 protein: CASSLIPPLAGGSETQYF; CDR3 DNA: TGTGCCAGCAGTTTAATCCCCCCCCTAGCGGGAGGGTCAGAGACCCAGTACTTC; clone size: once; V gene: TRBV27; D gene: TRBD2; J gene: TRBJ2-5
CDR3 protein: CASSLVPTGLHYGYTF; CDR3 DNA: TGTGCCAGCAGCTTAGTCCCAACAGGGCTCCACTATGGCTACACCTTC; clone size: .; V gene: TRBV13; D gene: .; J gene: TRBJ1-2
CDR3 protein: CASSLTGPYEQYF; CDR3 DNA: TGCGCCAGCAGCTTGACAGGGCCCTACGAGCAGTACTTC; clone size: .; V gene: TRBV5-1; D gene: .; J gene: TRBJ2-7
CDR3 protein: CAWITRGYEQYF; CDR3 DNA: TGTGCCTGGATCACCAGGGGCTACGAGCAGTACTTC; clone size: .; V gene: TRBV30; D gene: .; J gene: TRBJ2-7
CDR3 protein: CASSSRQFTDTQYF; CDR3 DNA: TGTGCCAGCTCATCCCGACAGTTCACAGATACGCAGTATTTT; clone size: .; V gene: TRBV18; D gene: .; J gene: TRBJ2-3
CDR3 protein: CASSYSHYEGTQYF; CDR3 DNA: TGTGCCAGCAGTTACTCGCACTATGAGGGTACGCAGTATTTT; clone size: .; V gene: TRBV6-5; D gene: .; J gene: TRBJ2-3
CDR3 protein: CASSARLAGGDNEQFF; CDR3 DNA: TGTGCCAGCAGCGCCCGACTAGCGGGGGGGGACAATGAGCAGTTCTTC; clone size: few; V gene: TRBV9; D gene: TRBD2; J gene: TRBJ2-1
CDR3 protein: CATGPGGGETQYF; CDR3 DNA: TGTGCCACCGGACCAGGGGGCGGTGAGACCCAGTACTTC; clone size: .; V gene: TRBV10-3; D gene: TRBD1; J gene: TRBJ2-5
CDR3 protein: CASSPGRQGDSPLHF; CDR3 DNA: TGTGCCAGCAGTCCAGGGAGGCAGGGGGATTCACCCCTCCACTTT; clone size: few; V gene: TRBV27; D gene: TRBD1; J gene: TRBJ1-6
CDR3 protein: CASSGLGGSPLHF; CDR3 DNA: TGTGCCAGCAGTGGGTTAGGAGGATCACCCCTCCACTTT; clone size: .; V gene: TRBV2; D gene: .; J gene: TRBJ1-6
CDR3 protein: CASSTANTGELFF; CDR3 DNA: TGTGCCAGCAGTACAGCGAACACCGGGGAGCTGTTTTTT; clone size: .; V gene: TRBV5-4; D gene: .; J gene: TRBJ2-2
CDR3 protein: CASSVRDNGYGYTF; CDR3 DNA: TGTGCCAGTAGTGTACGGGACAATGGCTATGGCTACACCTTC; clone size: .; V gene: TRBV19; D gene: .; J gene: TRBJ1-2
CDR3 protein: CAWSKYRGPGEQYF; CDR3 DNA: TGTGCCTGGAGTAAGTACAGGGGGCCGGGAGAGCAGTACTTC; clone size: once; V gene: TRBV30; D gene: TRBD1; J gene: TRBJ2-7
CDR3 protein: CASSFLGGRREQFF; CDR3 DNA: TGTGCCAGCAGCTTTCTCGGGGGGAGGCGTGAGCAGTTCTTC; clone size: once; V gene: TRBV7-8; D gene: TRBD2; J gene: TRBJ2-1
CDR3 protein: CAWSATSNWDDEQFF; CDR3 DNA: TGTGCCTGGAGTGCTACTAGCAATTGGGACGATGAGCAGTTCTTC; clone size: .; V gene: TRBV30; D gene: .; J gene: TRBJ2-1
CDR3 protein: CASSLAGGADYGYTF; CDR3 DNA: TGTGCCAGCAGTTTAGCGGGGGGCGCCGACTATGGCTACACCTTC; clone size: .; V gene: TRBV27; D gene: .; J gene: TRBJ1-2
CDR3 protein: CASLPSATYEQYF; CDR3 DNA: TGTGCCAGCCTTCCTAGCGCTACCTACGAGCAGTACTTC; clone size: .; V gene: TRBV6-5; D gene: .; J gene: TRBJ2-7
CDR3 protein: CAISGGGLGTQYF; CDR3 DNA: TGTGCCATCAGTGGCGGGGGGCTCGGGACCCAGTACTTC; clone size: .; V gene: TRBV10-3; D gene: TRBD2; J gene: TRBJ2-5
CDR3 protein: CASSSRTGPSYEQYF; CDR3 DNA: TGTGCCAGTAGTTCCCGGACAGGGCCCTCCTACGAGCAGTACTTC; clone size: .; V gene: TRBV19; D gene: TRBD1; J gene: TRBJ2-7
CDR3 protein: CASSLVGGDNEQFF; CDR3 DNA: TGTGCCAGCAGCTTAGTGGGAGGGGACAATGAGCAGTTCTTC; clone size: .; V gene: TRBV7-3; D gene: TRBD2; J gene: TRBJ2-1
CDR3 protein: CASSAAGTEPYNEQFF; CDR3 DNA: TGTGCCAGCAGCGCCGCCGGGACAGAACCCTACAATGAGCAGTTCTTC; clone size: .; V gene: TRBV9; D gene: TRBD1; J gene: TRBJ2-1
CDR3 protein: CASSRDRDYEQYF; CDR3 DNA: TGCGCCAGCAGCCGGGACAGGGACTACGAGCAGTACTTC; clone size: .; V gene: TRBV5-1; D gene: TRBD1; J gene: TRBJ2-7
CDR3 protein: CASSQGLPGFPGDF; CDR3 DNA: TGCGCCAGCAGCCAAGGACTTCCGGGATTTCCTGGGGATTTT; clone size: few; V gene: TRBV4-1; D gene: .; J gene: TRBJ2-3
CDR3 protein: CASSLVVGEKLAKNIQYF; CDR3 DNA: TGTGCCAGCAGCTTAGTGGTTGGGGAGAAGCTAGCCAAAAACATTCAGTACTTC; clone size: .; V gene: TRBV7-2; D gene: .; J gene: TRBJ2-4
CDR3 protein: CASSIPDRVETQYF; CDR3 DNA: TGTGCCAGTAGTATTCCCGACAGGGTGGAGACCCAGTACTTC; clone size: .; V gene: TRBV19; D gene: TRBD1; J gene: TRBJ2-5
CDR3 protein: CASSSGGGLEGAYEQYF; CDR3 DNA: TGTGCCAGCAGCTCAGGCGGTGGGTTGGAGGGAGCCTACGAGCAGTACTTC; clone size: .; V gene: TRBV7-9; D gene: .; J gene: TRBJ2-7
CDR3 protein: CASSRQGGNEQFF; CDR3 DNA: TGTGCCAGCAGCCGACAGGGGGGGAATGAGCAGTTCTTC; clone size: .; V gene: TRBV11-2; D gene: TRBD1; J gene: TRBJ2-1
CDR3 protein: CASSGRLAGANTDTQYF; CDR3 DNA: TGTGCCAGCAGTGGGAGACTAGCGGGGGCCAACACAGATACGCAGTATTTT; clone size: .; V gene: TRBV2; D gene: TRBD2; J gene: TRBJ2-3
CDR3 protein: CASKGLAGGQEQYF; CDR3 DNA: TGTGCCAGCAAGGGACTAGCGGGAGGGCAAGAACAGTACTTC; clone size: .; V gene: TRBV2; D gene: TRBD2; J gene: TRBJ2-7
CDR3 protein: CASSFNSGTGTGYTF; CDR3 DNA: TGTGCCAGCAGTTTCAATTCCGGGACAGGGACCGGCTACACCTTC; clone size: .; V gene: TRBV6-5; D gene: TRBD1; J gene: TRBJ1-2
CDR3 protein: CASSSDWVEQYF; CDR3 DNA: TGTGCCAGCAGCTCGGACTGGGTGGAGCAGTACTTC; clone size: .; V gene: TRBV7-8; D gene: .; J gene: TRBJ2-7
CDR3 protein: CARSLSPRLGHGQYF; CDR3 DNA: TGTGCCAGAAGCTTGTCGCCCCGGTTGGGACACGGGCAGTACTTC; clone size: .; V gene: TRBV5-3; D gene: .; J gene: TRBJ2-7
CDR3 protein: CASSPPTGSEQFF; CDR3 DNA: TGTGCCAGCTCACCACCGACAGGGTCTGAGCAGTTCTTC; clone size: .; V gene: TRBV18; D gene: TRBD1; J gene: TRBJ2-1
CDR3 protein: CASSPEDRVVYGYTF; CDR3 DNA: TGTGCCAGCAGCCCTGAGGACAGGGTGGTCTATGGCTACACCTTC; clone size: .; V gene: TRBV5-6; D gene: TRBD1; J gene: TRBJ1-2
CDR3 protein: CASSPAGFSGNTIYF; CDR3 DNA: TGTGCCAGCAGCCCCGCGGGGTTCTCTGGAAACACCATATATTTT; clone size: .; V gene: TRBV28; D gene: .; J gene: TRBJ1-3
CDR3 protein: CASSLWRGERQETQYF; CDR3 DNA: TGTGCCAGCAGCCTGTGGCGGGGCGAGAGACAAGAGACCCAGTACTTC; clone size: .; V gene: TRBV5-5; D gene: .; J gene: TRBJ2-5
CDR3 protein: CASSPGYSQETQYF; CDR3 DNA: TGTGCCAGCAGCCCAGGGTACTCCCAAGAGACCCAGTACTTC; clone size: .; V gene: TRBV5-4; D gene: .; J gene: TRBJ2-5
CDR3 protein: CASSDGTGKYYGYTF; CDR3 DNA: TGTGCCAGCAGCGACGGGACAGGGAAGTACTATGGCTACACCTTC; clone size: .; V gene: TRBV9; D gene: TRBD1; J gene: TRBJ1-2